This record covers a single TCR beta chain. This CDR3 contains 16 residues. The germline CDR1 and CDR2 sequences are MGHDK and SYGVNS. V shed 1 base and J 5 bases; nucleotides not matched to a gene: 3. This entry is derived from a study of blood T cell repertoires in COVID-19. As for the study in general: Collection of acute and convalescent COVID-19 samples took place in the United States, Italy and Spain.

TCRdb's copy holds only in-frame clones and misses some; the assay was immunoSEQ multiplex PCR. The sample has more than 200,000 clones, around 80% seen once. The sample taken for sequencing was peripheral blood. The sequence came from a man aged 55 to 70 with acute or convalescent COVID-19. The chain combines TRBV25-1 with TRBJ2-2, with 11 bases identical to TRBD2. The CDR3 nucleotides read TGTGCCAGCAGTGAATTTTGGACTAGCGGGACCGGGGAGCTGTTTTTT. It is translated as CASSEFWTSGTGELFF. The full variable domain, its missing parts supplied by reference TRBV25-1 and TRBJ2-2, is EADIYQTPRYLVIGTGKKITLECSQTMGHDKMYWYQQDPGMELHLIHYSYGVNSTEKGDLSSESTVSRIRTEHFPLTLESARPSHTSQYLCASSEFWTSGTGELFFGEGSRLTVL.